This record covers a single T cell receptor beta chain. TCRdb independently ran MiXCR on the 5' RACE reads; one entry per CDR3 protein. The sample records roughly 450,000 distinct CDR3 sequences, 18% being singletons. The sample comes from a study of T-cell memory formation after mild COVID-19. As for the study in general: Largely, TCR clusters stayed within a single donor.

Germline assignment: CDR1 MNHEY and CDR2 SVGEGT. J lost 3 bases, V lost 6 bases, and 12 bases had no gene match. The CDR3 spans 19 residues. The source material was PBMCs or a T cell subset sorted from them (not recorded which). The clonotype was recovered from an adult woman who had mild COVID-19 (a few samples of this study predate the infection). Cell type and time point are not known. The chain couples TRBV6-2 or TRBV6-3 to TRBJ2-1; 15 bases align to TRBD2. For the CDR3, the DNA is TGTGCCAGCAGCCCGGGACTAGCGGGAGGACTGGGGCGCTACAATGAGCAGTTCTTC. Protein sequence: CASSPGLAGGLGRYNEQFF.